These T cell receptor beta chains were read from a single sample in a study of cytomegalovirus exposure and HLA in healthy donors. TCRdb's table, derived via immunoSEQ multiplex PCR, lists solely in-frame clones and lacks some. The sample has 100,000 to 150,000 clones; 81% are singletons. Material for sequencing was PBMCs. These receptors were collected from a man younger than 30 in good health and CMV-seronegative. Both conserved end residues are part of each CDR3. D genes are given only for firm matches. Rows may omit the clone size; those that give it use once, few, many or a size class.

d_gene: TRBD1
j_gene: TRBJ1-4
v_gene: TRBV11-2
abundance: once
CDR3nt: TGTGCCAGCAGTTTAGCGGGACAGAATAATGAAAAACTGTTTTTT
CDR3aa: CASSLAGQNNEKLFF

d_gene: NA
j_gene: TRBJ1-2
v_gene: TRBV4-3
abundance: NA
CDR3nt: TGCGCCAGCAGTCCCCGGGAGAACTATGGCTACACCTTC
CDR3aa: CASSPRENYGYTF

d_gene: NA
j_gene: TRBJ2-7
v_gene: TRBV19
abundance: NA
CDR3nt: TGTGCCAGTAGTATACTCCCATCATCGCCGGGTAAGAGCTACGAGCAGTACTTC
CDR3aa: CASSILPSSPGKSYEQYF

d_gene: NA
j_gene: TRBJ1-1
v_gene: TRBV11-2
abundance: NA
CDR3nt: TGTGCCAGCAGCTTTGGATTCCAGGGAATGGCTTTCTTT
CDR3aa: CASSFGFQGMAFF

d_gene: TRBD1
j_gene: TRBJ2-5
v_gene: TRBV6-5
abundance: NA
CDR3nt: TGTGCCAGCAGTGGGACAGGGAGTTCCGAGACCCAGTACTTC
CDR3aa: CASSGTGSSETQYF

d_gene: NA
j_gene: TRBJ1-2
v_gene: TRBV9
abundance: NA
CDR3nt: TGTGCCAGCGGTGGAGGCTATGGCTACACCTTC
CDR3aa: CASGGGYGYTF

d_gene: NA
j_gene: TRBJ2-7
v_gene: TRBV4-2
abundance: NA
CDR3nt: TGTGCCAGCAGCCAAGATTACGGGGTCGAGCAGTACTTC
CDR3aa: CASSQDYGVEQYF

d_gene: TRBD1
j_gene: TRBJ1-3
v_gene: TRBV11-2
abundance: NA
CDR3nt: TGTGCCAGCAGCGTCGACAGGGGTGGGCACACCATATATTTT
CDR3aa: CASSVDRGGHTIYF

d_gene: NA
j_gene: TRBJ1-5
v_gene: TRBV10-3
abundance: NA
CDR3nt: TGTGCCATCAGTGATATAGGGGATCAGCCCCAGCATTTT
CDR3aa: CAISDIGDQPQHF

d_gene: NA
j_gene: TRBJ1-1
v_gene: TRBV30
abundance: NA
CDR3nt: TGTGCCTGGACTCTTGACAGGATTAACACTGAAGCTTTCTTT
CDR3aa: CAWTLDRINTEAFF

d_gene: NA
j_gene: TRBJ1-1
v_gene: TRBV18
abundance: NA
CDR3nt: TGTGCCAGCTCACCAGCCATGGGGAGCACTGAAGCTTTCTTT
CDR3aa: CASSPAMGSTEAFF

d_gene: NA
j_gene: TRBJ1-1
v_gene: TRBV7-3
abundance: NA
CDR3nt: TGTGCCAGCAGCTCCTCAGGGGTTTTAGGCGCTTTCTTT
CDR3aa: CASSSSGVLGAFF

d_gene: NA
j_gene: TRBJ1-6
v_gene: TRBV28
abundance: NA
CDR3nt: TGTGCCAGCAGTTACCCGGGGAGCTCCTATAATTCACCCCTCCACTTT
CDR3aa: CASSYPGSSYNSPLHF

d_gene: TRBD1
j_gene: TRBJ2-7
v_gene: TRBV9
abundance: NA
CDR3nt: TGTGCCAGCAGCCCTCAGGGGGCCTCCTACGAGCAGTACTTC
CDR3aa: CASSPQGASYEQYF

d_gene: NA
j_gene: TRBJ1-6
v_gene: TRBV27
abundance: NA
CDR3nt: TGTGCCAGCAGTTTAAGGCTAACACTGCGGGGTAATTCACCCCTCCACTTT
CDR3aa: CASSLRLTLRGNSPLHF

d_gene: TRBD1
j_gene: TRBJ2-7
v_gene: TRBV6-6
abundance: NA
CDR3nt: TGTGCCAGCAGTACGAGAGGACAGGCTCAGGAGCAGTACTTC
CDR3aa: CASSTRGQAQEQYF

d_gene: NA
j_gene: TRBJ1-1
v_gene: TRBV7-3
abundance: NA
CDR3nt: TGTGCCAGCAGCTTAGTTCCTTTGGGAGTACTGAACACTGAAGCTTTCTTT
CDR3aa: CASSLVPLGVLNTEAFF

d_gene: NA
j_gene: TRBJ1-1
v_gene: TRBV10-3
abundance: NA
CDR3nt: TGTGCCATCGGGAGGCCGGAGAACACTGAAGCTTTCTTT
CDR3aa: CAIGRPENTEAFF

d_gene: NA
j_gene: TRBJ1-2
v_gene: TRBV29-1
abundance: NA
CDR3nt: TGCAGCGTTAGGGCAGGGTCAAACTATGGCTACACCTTC
CDR3aa: CSVRAGSNYGYTF

d_gene: NA
j_gene: TRBJ1-1
v_gene: TRBV30
abundance: NA
CDR3nt: TGTGCCTGGAGTGTACCAGGACAGCGAATGTTGAACACTGAAGCTTTCTTT
CDR3aa: CAWSVPGQRMLNTEAFF

d_gene: NA
j_gene: TRBJ2-7
v_gene: TRBV5-1
abundance: NA
CDR3nt: TGCGCCAGCAGCTTGGCAGCGGAGTACGAGCAGTACTTC
CDR3aa: CASSLAAEYEQYF

d_gene: TRBD2
j_gene: TRBJ2-3
v_gene: TRBV2
abundance: NA
CDR3nt: TGTGCCAGCAGCGAACTAGCGGGGGGTGGAGATACGCAGTATTTT
CDR3aa: CASSELAGGGDTQYF

d_gene: TRBD2
j_gene: TRBJ2-1
v_gene: TRBV7-9
abundance: NA
CDR3nt: TGTGCCAGCAGCCTTTGGGGGACTAGAACAACTGAGCAGTTCTTC
CDR3aa: CASSLWGTRTTEQFF

d_gene: NA
j_gene: TRBJ1-5
v_gene: TRBV7-2
abundance: NA
CDR3nt: TGTGCCAGCAGCCCAGAAATGGGACACTTTAGCAATCAGCCCCAGCATTTT
CDR3aa: CASSPEMGHFSNQPQHF

d_gene: NA
j_gene: TRBJ1-6
v_gene: TRBV5-1
abundance: NA
CDR3nt: TGCGCCAGCAGCTTGTCGGGTACGGATTCACCCCTCCACTTT
CDR3aa: CASSLSGTDSPLHF

d_gene: TRBD2
j_gene: TRBJ2-3
v_gene: TRBV7-9
abundance: NA
CDR3nt: TGTGCCAGCAGCCTGAGGGGACTAGGTAGCGGAGATACGCAGTATTTT
CDR3aa: CASSLRGLGSGDTQYF

d_gene: TRBD1
j_gene: TRBJ2-7
v_gene: TRBV6-5
abundance: NA
CDR3nt: TGTGCCGTCCTCCGGGACAGACCTTACGAGCAGTACTTC
CDR3aa: CAVLRDRPYEQYF

d_gene: NA
j_gene: TRBJ2-3
v_gene: TRBV28
abundance: NA
CDR3nt: TGTGCCAGCAGGGCCCGGGGGAACACAGATACGCAGTATTTT
CDR3aa: CASRARGNTDTQYF